The 14 T cell receptor beta chains below come from one sample, sequenced in a study of response to subunit inactivated influenza vaccine. In TCRdb, the RT-PCR reads were re-called with MiXCR into one record per CDR3 protein. This table holds about 300,000 distinct CDR3 sequences, about 20% found once. This sample comprised PBMCs from blood, obtained about 20 months after vaccination. These receptors came from a man between 45 and 75 years old who received an inactivated influenza vaccine.

The chain is built from TRBV5-7 and TRBJ2-2; D might be TRBD2 (5 bases). TRBV5-7 is recorded as an ORF, its role being uncertain. The CDR3 loop spans 17 amino acids. V lost 0 bases to trimming and J lost 3 bases, with 15 bases between them. The CDR3 protein is CASSLGRVGVHTGELFF. The DNA of the CDR3 is TGTGCCAGCAGCTTGGGGCGTGTCGGGGTACACACCGGGGAGCTGTTTTTT.

This clonotype showed up just a few times. The rearrangement links TRBV6-6 to TRBJ2-2; D is uncertain. Trimming took off 0 bases at V and 10 bases at J, with 6 bases between the two ends. CDR3 length: 12 residues. Germline lookup yields CDR1 MNHNY and CDR2 SVGAGI (reference sequence). The CDR3 loop is CASSYSKQELFF. Written as DNA, the CDR3 is TGTGCCAGCAGTTACTCGAAACAGGAGCTGTTTTTT.

This clonotype has at least ten counts. The V gene is TRBV7-9, the J gene TRBJ1-1; D possibly corresponds to TRBD1 (5 bases). This CDR3 has 14 residues. The germline V gene encodes CDR1 SEHNR and CDR2 FQNEAQ (reference sequence). Trimming shortened V by 2 bases and J by 4 bases, and 11 bases separated the two germline ends. CDR3 residues: CASSLSPRGTEAFF. The CDR3, as DNA: TGTGCCAGCAGCTTATCCCCTAGGGGCACTGAAGCTTTCTTT.

The table lists this clonotype with a few counts. The chain links TRBV4-1 to TRBJ1-2; 10 bases fit TRBD1. CDR3 length: 15 residues. The V and J ends lost 1 base and 2 bases, in that order; junction bases with no gene match: 1. The germline gives CDR1 MGHRA, CDR2 YSYEKL. The CDR3 DNA is TGCGCCAGCAGCCAAGGGGACAGGGGCAACTATGGCTACACCTTC. This encodes CASSQGDRGNYGYTF.

The V gene is TRBV27, the J gene TRBJ1-6; 9 bases match TRBD1. The junction had 9 bases not matched to a gene; V was cut back by 3 bases and J by 3 bases. Germline CDR1 MNHEY, CDR2 SMNVEV (reference sequence). This CDR3 has 18 residues. The CDR3 DNA reads as TGTGCCAGCAGTTTCACGGACAGGGGAGGCTACTATAATTCACCCCTCCACTTT. This encodes CASSFTDRGGYYNSPLHF.

V and J are TRBV6-1 and TRBJ1-3; 7 nucleotides line up with TRBD1. Looked up from germline, CDR1 is MNHNS and CDR2 is SASEGT. The trim removed 6 bases at V and 4 bases at J, leaving 3 bases unmatched. This CDR3 comprises 13 residues. CDR3 in amino acids: CASRRTGGNTIYF. DNA of the CDR3: TGTGCCAGCAGGAGGACAGGCGGAAACACCATATATTTT.

The chain uses TRBV7-8 and TRBJ2-7; TRBD2 matches at 10 bases. This CDR3 comprises 16 residues. CDR1 and CDR2 from the germline V gene are SGHVS and FQNEAQ. J lost 0 bases, V lost 3 bases, and 5 bases had no gene match. In DNA, the CDR3 is TGTGCCAGCAGCTTTTTGGCTAGCGGGAGCTCCTACGAGCAGTACTTC. Encoded protein: CASSFLASGSSYEQYF. The entire variable domain, with the rest obtained from reference TRBV7-8 and TRBJ2-7, is as follows: GAGVSQSPRYKVAKRGQDVALRCDPISGHVSLFWYQQALGQGPEFLTYFQNEAQLDKSGLPSDRFFAERPEGSVSTLKIQRTQQEDSAVYLCASSFLASGSSYEQYFGPGTRLTVT.

The rearrangement links TRBV28 to TRBJ1-2; no clear D gene. Germline values: CDR1 MDHEN, CDR2 SYDVKM. The CDR3 extends over 12 amino acids. V lost 8 bases, J lost 7 bases, and 14 bases lay in between. This CDR3 reads CASGGVPPGYTF. CDR3 bases: TGTGCCAGCGGCGGTGTTCCCCCTGGCTACACCTTC.

In this sample, this clonotype turned up a few times. This chain joins TRBV7-2 and TRBJ2-2; D gene ambiguous. Germline values: CDR1 SGHTA, CDR2 FQGNSA. Trimming took 6 bases from V and 3 from J, leaving 11 bases between them. CDR3 length: 14 amino acids. The CDR3 reads CASRGLVHTGELFF. The CDR3 DNA reads as TGTGCCAGCAGAGGTCTAGTTCACACCGGGGAGCTGTTTTTT.

V and J are TRBV7-2 and TRBJ2-5; D might be TRBD2 (5 bases). The CDR3 covers 17 residues. Between the trimmed V and J ends, which lost 4 bases and 4 bases, there was a span of 22 bases. Germline lookup yields CDR1 SGHTA and CDR2 FQGNSA. DNA for the CDR3: TGTGCCAGCAGCTATAACATGGACGGAGGCCTCGGAGAGACCCAGTACTTC. Amino acid sequence: CASSYNMDGGLGETQYF. The whole variable domain, filled in from reference TRBV7-2 and TRBJ2-5, reads GAGVSQSPSNKVTEKGKDVELRCDPISGHTALYWYRQSLGQGLEFLIYFQGNSAPDKSGLPSDRFSAERTGGSVSTLTIQRTQQEDSAVYLCASSYNMDGGLGETQYFGPGTRLLVL.

This clonotype appeared a single time. This chain connects TRBV12-3 or TRBV12-4 to TRBJ2-7; 11 bases are shared with TRBD2. The CDR3 is 16 amino acids. The V gene end was trimmed by 3 bases and the J gene end by 0 bases; junction bases not matched to a gene: 4. CDR3 in amino acids: CASSLPSGGLSYEQYF. The CDR3 bases are TGTGCCAGCAGTTTGCCTAGCGGGGGGCTCTCCTACGAGCAGTACTTC.

This clonotype was recorded a few times. The chain couples TRBV10-2 to TRBJ1-6; the D gene is possibly TRBD1 (6 bases). V dropped 5 bases and J dropped 0 bases, with 17 bases sitting between them. This CDR3 is 18 amino acids long. Germline loops: CDR1 WSHSY, CDR2 SAAADI. The CDR3 loop reads CASSPNSLQGSYNSPLHF. Here the CDR3 DNA reads TGCGCCAGCAGTCCGAACTCCTTACAGGGCTCCTATAATTCACCCCTCCACTTT.

This clonotype has just a few counts. The chain uses TRBV5-1 and TRBJ1-2; D is unresolved. V was clipped by 0 bases and J by 4 bases, with 13 bases between them. Germline loops: CDR1 SGHRS, CDR2 YFSETQ. This CDR3 spans 15 amino acids. The CDR3 spells CASSLVQSHLYGYTF. DNA of the CDR3: TGCGCCAGCAGCTTGGTACAGAGTCACCTCTATGGCTACACCTTC.

The CDR3 DNA reads as TGTGCCAGCAGTTTAACCGGGACAGTCGTCCAAGAGACCCAGTACTTC. This sequence encodes CASSLTGTVVQETQYF. This chain links TRBV6-5 with TRBJ2-5, with 7 bases aligning to TRBD1. The CDR3 runs to 16 residues. V lost 4 bases, J lost 1 base, and 9 bases stayed unmatched. Germline V gene data show CDR1 as MNHEY and CDR2 as SVGAGI.